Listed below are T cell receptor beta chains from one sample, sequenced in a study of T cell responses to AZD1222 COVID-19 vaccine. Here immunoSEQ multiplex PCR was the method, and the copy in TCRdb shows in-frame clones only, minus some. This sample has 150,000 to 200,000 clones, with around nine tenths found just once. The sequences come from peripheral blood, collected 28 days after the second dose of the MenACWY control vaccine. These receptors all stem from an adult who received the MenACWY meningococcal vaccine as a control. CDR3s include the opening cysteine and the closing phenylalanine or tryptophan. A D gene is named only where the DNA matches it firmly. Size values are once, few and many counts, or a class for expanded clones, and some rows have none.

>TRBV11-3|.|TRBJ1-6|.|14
CASSSGPVDSPLHF
TGTGCCAGCAGCTCTGGACCCGTAGATTCACCCCTCCACTTT
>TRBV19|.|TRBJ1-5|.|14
CASSIYGGSRPQHF
TGTGCCAGTAGTATATACGGAGGGTCACGGCCCCAGCATTTT
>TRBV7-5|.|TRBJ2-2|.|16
CVRSLGTSPGTGELFF
TGTGTCAGAAGCTTAGGGACTAGCCCGGGGACCGGGGAGCTGTTTTTT
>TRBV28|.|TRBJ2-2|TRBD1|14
CAVADRAGTGELFF
TGTGCCGTTGCCGACAGGGCAGGCACCGGGGAGCTGTTTTTT
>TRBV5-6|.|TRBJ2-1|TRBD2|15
CASIEAGGPYNEQFF
TGTGCCAGCATCGAAGCGGGAGGACCCTACAATGAGCAGTTCTTC
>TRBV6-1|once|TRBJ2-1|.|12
CASSEGATGEFF
TGTGCCAGCAGTGAAGGGGCCACCGGAGAGTTCTTC
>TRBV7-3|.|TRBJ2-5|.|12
CASGEGVGTQYF
TGTGCCAGCGGGGAAGGGGTGGGGACCCAGTACTTC
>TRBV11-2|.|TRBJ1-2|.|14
CASSLVRQNYGYTF
TGTGCCAGCAGCTTAGTACGGCAGAACTATGGCTACACCTTC
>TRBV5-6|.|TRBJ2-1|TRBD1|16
CASSLSLDRGWNEQFF
TGTGCCAGCAGCTTGTCTTTGGACAGGGGTTGGAATGAGCAGTTCTTC
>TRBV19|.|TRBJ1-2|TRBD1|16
CASSMKLIGGRDGYTF
TGTGCCAGTAGTATGAAACTAATAGGGGGCCGGGATGGCTACACCTTC
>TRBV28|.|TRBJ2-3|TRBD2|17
CASSLVSSGEWLGSQYF
TGTGCCAGCAGTTTAGTCTCTAGCGGGGAGTGGTTAGGGTCGCAGTATTTT
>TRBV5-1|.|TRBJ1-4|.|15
CASSTGTTKGEKLFF
TGCGCCAGCAGTACCGGTACGACCAAGGGTGAAAAACTGTTTTTT
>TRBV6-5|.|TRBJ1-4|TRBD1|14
CASSPDRGVEKLFF
TGTGCCAGCAGTCCCGACAGGGGAGTCGAAAAACTGTTTTTT
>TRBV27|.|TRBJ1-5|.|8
CAKQPQHF
TGTGCCAAACAGCCCCAGCATTTT
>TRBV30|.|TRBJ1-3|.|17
CAWSVLQGGSSGNTIYF
TGTGCCTGGAGTGTACTCCAGGGAGGGAGCTCTGGAAACACCATATATTTT
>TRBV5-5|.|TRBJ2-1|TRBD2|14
CASSVSSGVNEQFF
TGTGCCAGCAGTGTTTCTAGCGGGGTCAATGAGCAGTTCTTC
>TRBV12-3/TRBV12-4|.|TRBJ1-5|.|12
CASSQGRQPQHF
TGTGCCAGCAGCCAGGGTCGGCAGCCCCAGCATTTT
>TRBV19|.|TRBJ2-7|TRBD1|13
CASSAGQGYEQYF
TGTGCCAGTAGCGCGGGACAGGGCTACGAGCAGTACTTC
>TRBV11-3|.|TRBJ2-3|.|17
CASSLYGGRQGADTQYF
TGTGCCAGCAGCTTATACGGGGGCCGACAGGGTGCAGATACGCAGTATTTT
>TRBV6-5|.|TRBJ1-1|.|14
CASHQVRPNTEAFF
TGTGCCAGCCATCAGGTACGCCCGAACACTGAAGCTTTCTTT
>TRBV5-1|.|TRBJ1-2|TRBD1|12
CASSQTGFGYTF
TGCGCCAGCAGCCAGACAGGGTTTGGCTACACCTTC